Sequencing of this T cell receptor beta chain was carried out in a study of T cell clonotyping in hematopoietic cell transplantation. Study-level points and caveats: Broader posttransplant TCR repertoire diversity was predicted by graft donor and pretransplant recipient Inverse Simpson Index values. Without cell sorting, CD4 versus CD8 contributions remain unresolved.

Described time point: recipient sample about 28 days before transplant, after cytoreduction. Samples: about 28 days before transplant, then days 30, 100 and 180 after. Profiling relied on immunoSEQ multiplex PCR, and the TCRdb table lists in-frame clones only, not all of them. The table lists about 80,000 clones, 90% to 96% of them singletons. The V gene lost 0 bases and the J gene lost 2 bases, with 8 bases spanning the gap. Germline V gene sequence: CDR1 MNHEY, CDR2 SVGAGI. CDR3 size: 14 residues. Note on this clone: The antigen remains unidentified.

This TCR was recovered from a woman aged 45-60 years with acute myeloid leukemia. Some clones in this sample may be carry-over from other donors' samples. Source: peripheral blood mononuclear cells, taken before stem cell transplant. J is TRBJ2-7 and V is TRBV6-5; D perhaps matches TRBD2 (5 bases). CDR3 region: CASSYSTGTYEQYF. Here the CDR3 DNA reads TGTGCCAGCAGTTACTCGACGGGGACCTACGAGCAGTACTTC.